The next 24 T cell receptor beta chains were all read from a single sample in a study of T-cell memory formation after mild COVID-19. TCRdb re-derived calls from the 5' RACE reads in MiXCR, one entry per CDR3 protein. There are roughly 300,000 distinct CDR3 sequences in the sample; 7% to 10% occur only once, and 22% lies in the top ten. The specimen sequenced was PBMCs or a T cell subset sorted from them (not recorded which). The receptors come from a man between 18 and 29 years old who had mild COVID-19 (a few samples of this study predate the infection). Cell type and time point are not known.

The V gene is TRBV12-3 or TRBV12-4, the J gene TRBJ2-1; 7 nucleotides line up with TRBD2. Trimming at V came to 3 bases and at J to 8 bases, leaving 7 bases not matched to a gene. This CDR3 has 14 residues. The CDR3 spells CASSFERGVYEQFF. The CDR3 region has the DNA TGTGCCAGCAGTTTCGAGCGGGGCGTCTATGAGCAGTTCTTC.

This clonotype was seen more than once but under ten times. This rearrangement joins TRBV7-3 to TRBJ1-5, with D uncertain. V lost 8 bases and J 0 bases, leaving 11 bases between the germline ends. The CDR3 has 14 residues. The germline CDR1 and CDR2 sequences are SGHTA and FQGTGA. CDR3 DNA: TGTGCCAGCTCCTACGCCTATAGCAATCAGCCCCAGCATTTT. It codes for CASSYAYSNQPQHF.

V and J are TRBV29-1 and TRBJ2-1; D perhaps matches TRBD2 (5 bases). From germline, CDR1 is SQVTM and CDR2 ANQGSEA. This CDR3 has 12 amino acids. The ends were cut back, 5 bases at V and 4 bases at J, with 9 bases in the middle. The CDR3 reads CSVSSGYNEQFF. The DNA of the CDR3 is TGCAGCGTTAGCTCGGGGTACAATGAGCAGTTCTTC.

The genes are TRBV27 and TRBJ2-7, with D perhaps assigned TRBD1 or TRBD2 (5 bases each). V lost 5 bases, J lost 2 bases, and 16 bases lay in between. Germline V gene data show CDR1 as MNHEY and CDR2 as SMNVEV (reference sequence). The CDR3 is 15 amino acids. The CDR3 reads CASSTRWGSAYEQYF. CDR3 nucleotide sequence: TGTGCCAGCAGTACGAGGTGGGGGAGTGCCTACGAGCAGTACTTC.

This clonotype has a handful of counts. This sequence joins TRBV12-3 or TRBV12-4 and TRBJ2-1, with TRBD1 matching over 8 bases. The CDR3 runs to 15 residues. J lost 2 bases, V lost 3 bases, and 3 bases had no gene match. CDR3 loop: CASSLDRVAYNEQFF. The CDR3, as DNA: TGTGCCAGCAGTTTGGACAGGGTTGCCTACAATGAGCAGTTCTTC.

This clonotype has only a few counts. The rearrangement joins TRBV7-2 to TRBJ1-5; 11 nucleotides match TRBD1. With V trimmed by 5 bases and J by 6 bases, 6 bases remained unmatched. Germline lookup yields CDR1 SGHTA and CDR2 FQGNSA. The CDR3 is 15 amino acids. This CDR3 reads CASSEMGQGVQPQHF. The CDR3 bases are TGTGCCAGCAGCGAGATGGGACAGGGGGTTCAGCCCCAGCATTTT.

This clonotype came up many times. In DNA, the CDR3 is TGCGCCAGCAGCCCGACAGGGCTGAATGAGCAGTTCTTC. Protein: CASSPTGLNEQFF. V is TRBV5-1 and J is TRBJ2-1; 7 bases match TRBD1. CDR1 is SGHRS and CDR2 is YFSETQ in the germline V gene. V shed 4 bases and J 7 bases; nucleotides not matched to a gene: 5. The CDR3 runs 13 residues.

This clonotype showed up many times. The chain recombines TRBV6-5 with TRBJ1-4, with no clear D. This CDR3 spans 13 amino acids. Germline CDR1 is MNHEY and CDR2 is SVGAGI. V lost 0 bases, J lost 8 bases, and 7 bases lay in between. CDR3 DNA sequence: TGTGCCAGCAGTTACTCGAGTAAGGAAAAACTGTTTTTT. Its protein is CASSYSSKEKLFF.

This clonotype was picked up a small number of times. The chain combines TRBV6-2 or TRBV6-3 with TRBJ1-1; a possible D gene is TRBD1 (5 bases). The CDR3 runs to 14 residues. CDR1 and CDR2 (germline): MNHEY, SVGEGT. V lost 5 bases, J lost 1 base, and 11 bases lay in between. The DNA for the CDR3 is TGTGCCAGCAGTCGCAGGGAGGCGAACACTGAAGCTTTCTTT. As protein: CASSRREANTEAFF.

This clonotype was detected ten times or more. The rearrangement links TRBV20-1 to TRBJ2-1, with D maybe TRBD1 (5 bases). CDR3 length: 14 residues. Germline CDR1 reads DFQATT; CDR2 reads SNEGSKA (reference sequence). V dropped 4 bases and J dropped 6 bases, with 16 bases sitting between them. The CDR3 bases are TGCAGTGCTACCCAGGGCCGGTCGGGCAATGAGCAGTTCTTC. The encoded protein is CSATQGRSGNEQFF.

This sequence joins TRBV5-1 and TRBJ1-3; a possible D gene is TRBD1 (6 bases). V lost 4 bases and J lost 1, with 15 bases in between. This CDR3 has 16 residues. Germline V gene data show CDR1 as SGHRS and CDR2 as YFSETQ. The CDR3 reads CASSLPQGSSGNTIYF. CDR3 DNA: TGCGCCAGCAGCCTTCCACAGGGTTCATCTGGAAACACCATATATTTT. The full variable domain, with the rest looked up from reference TRBV5-1 and TRBJ1-3, is KAGVTQTPRYLIKTRGQQVTLSCSPISGHRSVSWYQQTPGQGLQFLFEYFSETQRNKGNFPGRFSGRQFSNSRSEMNVSTLELGDSALYLCASSLPQGSSGNTIYFGEGSWLTVV.

At least ten counts were recorded for this clonotype. This sequence joins TRBV7-9 and TRBJ2-3; 9 bases are a match to TRBD1. V was pared by 7 bases and J by 2 bases, with 7 bases of the junction left unmatched. The CDR3 extends over 15 amino acids. Germline loops: CDR1 SEHNR, CDR2 FQNEAQ (reference sequence). CDR3 region: CASTMGQGFTDTQYF. DNA of the CDR3: TGTGCCAGCACCATGGGACAGGGATTCACAGATACGCAGTATTTT.

The gene calls are TRBV29-1 and TRBJ2-1; D may correspond to TRBD1 or TRBD2 (5 bases each). The V end was cut by 5 bases, the J end by 10 bases, with 18 bases between. Germline V lookup: CDR1 SQVTM, CDR2 ANQGSEA. The CDR3 loop spans 13 amino acids. CDR3 region: CSVSGLGKGEQFF. The CDR3 nucleotides read TGCAGCGTTTCGGGGCTGGGCAAAGGGGAGCAGTTCTTC.

This clonotype showed up just a few times. The chain uses TRBV5-1 and TRBJ1-3; 7 nucleotides align to TRBD1. This CDR3 has 15 amino acids. Germline V gives CDR1 SGHRS, CDR2 YFSETQ. Trimming at V came to 4 bases and at J to 0 bases, leaving 4 bases not matched to a gene. The CDR3 region is CASSLGQTSGNTIYF. The DNA for the CDR3 is TGCGCCAGCAGCCTGGGACAGACCTCTGGAAACACCATATATTTT. Variable domain in full (rest from reference TRBV5-1 and TRBJ1-3): KAGVTQTPRYLIKTRGQQVTLSCSPISGHRSVSWYQQTPGQGLQFLFEYFSETQRNKGNFPGRFSGRQFSNSRSEMNVSTLELGDSALYLCASSLGQTSGNTIYFGEGSWLTVV.

The chain couples TRBV10-3 to TRBJ1-2, with 7 bases lining up with TRBD1. Per the germline V gene, CDR1 is ENHRY and CDR2 is SYGVKD. V gave up 5 bases and J gave up 8 bases; unmatched junction bases: 8. The CDR3 runs to 13 residues. For the CDR3, the DNA is TGTGCCATCAGTCAACAGGGGAATTGGGGCTACACCTTC. Translated: CAISQQGNWGYTF.

This clonotype was seen ten or more times. This chain links TRBV5-1 with TRBJ2-5, with D tentatively TRBD2 (6 bases). Trimming took off 0 bases at V and 5 bases at J, with 17 bases between the two ends. This CDR3 spans 16 amino acids. The germline gives CDR1 SGHRS, CDR2 YFSETQ. The CDR3 DNA reads TGCGCCAGCAGCTTGGAGACTGGAGGGTGGATGGAGACCCAGTACTTC. It specifies CASSLETGGWMETQYF.

This clonotype was counted a few times. The chain's CDR3 is CASSFRGGVNQPQHF. In DNA form, the CDR3 reads TGTGCCAGCAGCTTCAGAGGGGGCGTCAATCAGCCCCAGCATTTT. This chain uses TRBV7-2 with TRBJ1-5; 7 bases map to TRBD1. The length of the CDR3 is 15 residues. J was trimmed by 3 bases and V by 3 bases; bases with no gene match: 5. Per germline, CDR1 SGHTA and CDR2 FQGNSA.

This clonotype was picked up a small number of times. The J gene is TRBJ1-1, the V gene TRBV5-1, with a tentative D call TRBD1 (6 bases). The CDR3 contains 15 residues. Trimming pared 4 bases from V and 1 base from J, leaving 14 bases between. Germline V CDR1 and CDR2: SGHRS, YFSETQ. CDR3 residues: CASSPPDRSNTEAFF. The CDR3 DNA reads as TGCGCCAGCAGCCCCCCGGACAGATCGAACACTGAAGCTTTCTTT.

This clonotype appeared a few times. The V gene is TRBV7-9, the J gene TRBJ1-5; tentatively, D is TRBD1 (6 bases). This CDR3 contains 14 residues. V gave up 5 bases and J gave up 5 bases, with 13 bases separating them. Germline loops: CDR1 SEHNR, CDR2 FQNEAQ (reference sequence). The CDR3 DNA sequence: TGTGCCAGCAGCCCAACCAGGGGCGATCAGCCCCAGCATTTT. Its protein product is CASSPTRGDQPQHF.

CDR3 sequence: CACIGTGRYGSPLHF. CDR3 coding DNA: TGTGCCTGCATAGGGACAGGGCGCTACGGTTCACCCCTCCACTTT. The chain uses TRBV30 and TRBJ1-6; TRBD1 aligns across 9 bases. Germline CDR1 is GTSNPN and CDR2 is SVGIG (reference sequence). The V gene end was trimmed by 6 bases and the J gene end by 9 bases; junction bases not matched to a gene: 12. The CDR3 has 15 residues.

This clonotype was detected a few times. The chain uses TRBV7-9 and TRBJ2-4, with unresolved D. V lost 1 base, J lost 0 bases, and 7 bases lay in between. Germline values: CDR1 SEHNR, CDR2 FQNEAQ (reference sequence). The CDR3 contains 15 residues. CDR3 nucleotide sequence: TGTGCCAGCAGCTTAGAGCCCCTAGCCAAAAACATTCAGTACTTC. It is translated as CASSLEPLAKNIQYF.

This clonotype was counted a few times. This sequence joins TRBV4-3 and TRBJ1-6, with D possibly TRBD1 on 5 matching bases. Trimming left V 5 bases short and J 7 bases short, with 18 bases between. This CDR3 contains 16 residues. Germline CDR1 and CDR2: LGHNA and YSLEER. This CDR3 is CASSTRIGATNSPLHF. The CDR3 bases are TGCGCCAGCAGCACCCGGATAGGGGCCACGAATTCACCCCTCCACTTT.

This clonotype was recorded a few times. The chain recombines TRBV28 with TRBJ2-3; tentative D call: TRBD1 (5 bases). Trimming removed 8 bases from V and 0 bases from J, with 15 bases in between. CDR3 length: 15 amino acids. Germline CDR1 is MDHEN and CDR2 is SYDVKM. CDR3 region: CASSMGLSSTDTQYF. The CDR3 DNA is TGTGCCAGCTCTATGGGGCTTTCTAGCACAGATACGCAGTATTTT.

This clonotype was detected a few times. The rearrangement links TRBV4-3 to TRBJ2-3, with D perhaps matching TRBD2 (5 bases). CDR3 length equals 15 residues. V dropped 1 base and J dropped 3 bases, with 11 bases sitting between them. Germline V gives CDR1 LGHNA, CDR2 YSLEER. The CDR3 coding sequence is TGCGCCAGCAGCCAAGGTTCGGGAACAACAGATACGCAGTATTTT. Amino acids: CASSQGSGTTDTQYF.